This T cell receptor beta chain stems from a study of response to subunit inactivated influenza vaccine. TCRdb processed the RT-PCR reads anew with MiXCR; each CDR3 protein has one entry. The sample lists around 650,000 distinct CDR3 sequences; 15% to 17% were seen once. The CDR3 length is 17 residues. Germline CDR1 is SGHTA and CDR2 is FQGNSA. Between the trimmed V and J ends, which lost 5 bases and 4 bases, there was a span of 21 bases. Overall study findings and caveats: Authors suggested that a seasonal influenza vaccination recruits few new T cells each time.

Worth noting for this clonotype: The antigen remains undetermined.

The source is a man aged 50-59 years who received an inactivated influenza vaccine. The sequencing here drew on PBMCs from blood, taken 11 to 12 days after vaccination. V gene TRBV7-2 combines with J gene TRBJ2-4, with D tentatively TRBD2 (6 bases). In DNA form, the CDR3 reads TGTGCCAGCAGCCCACGGGACTTTAGAGGGGCAAAAAACATTCAGTACTTC. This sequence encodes CASSPRDFRGAKNIQYF.